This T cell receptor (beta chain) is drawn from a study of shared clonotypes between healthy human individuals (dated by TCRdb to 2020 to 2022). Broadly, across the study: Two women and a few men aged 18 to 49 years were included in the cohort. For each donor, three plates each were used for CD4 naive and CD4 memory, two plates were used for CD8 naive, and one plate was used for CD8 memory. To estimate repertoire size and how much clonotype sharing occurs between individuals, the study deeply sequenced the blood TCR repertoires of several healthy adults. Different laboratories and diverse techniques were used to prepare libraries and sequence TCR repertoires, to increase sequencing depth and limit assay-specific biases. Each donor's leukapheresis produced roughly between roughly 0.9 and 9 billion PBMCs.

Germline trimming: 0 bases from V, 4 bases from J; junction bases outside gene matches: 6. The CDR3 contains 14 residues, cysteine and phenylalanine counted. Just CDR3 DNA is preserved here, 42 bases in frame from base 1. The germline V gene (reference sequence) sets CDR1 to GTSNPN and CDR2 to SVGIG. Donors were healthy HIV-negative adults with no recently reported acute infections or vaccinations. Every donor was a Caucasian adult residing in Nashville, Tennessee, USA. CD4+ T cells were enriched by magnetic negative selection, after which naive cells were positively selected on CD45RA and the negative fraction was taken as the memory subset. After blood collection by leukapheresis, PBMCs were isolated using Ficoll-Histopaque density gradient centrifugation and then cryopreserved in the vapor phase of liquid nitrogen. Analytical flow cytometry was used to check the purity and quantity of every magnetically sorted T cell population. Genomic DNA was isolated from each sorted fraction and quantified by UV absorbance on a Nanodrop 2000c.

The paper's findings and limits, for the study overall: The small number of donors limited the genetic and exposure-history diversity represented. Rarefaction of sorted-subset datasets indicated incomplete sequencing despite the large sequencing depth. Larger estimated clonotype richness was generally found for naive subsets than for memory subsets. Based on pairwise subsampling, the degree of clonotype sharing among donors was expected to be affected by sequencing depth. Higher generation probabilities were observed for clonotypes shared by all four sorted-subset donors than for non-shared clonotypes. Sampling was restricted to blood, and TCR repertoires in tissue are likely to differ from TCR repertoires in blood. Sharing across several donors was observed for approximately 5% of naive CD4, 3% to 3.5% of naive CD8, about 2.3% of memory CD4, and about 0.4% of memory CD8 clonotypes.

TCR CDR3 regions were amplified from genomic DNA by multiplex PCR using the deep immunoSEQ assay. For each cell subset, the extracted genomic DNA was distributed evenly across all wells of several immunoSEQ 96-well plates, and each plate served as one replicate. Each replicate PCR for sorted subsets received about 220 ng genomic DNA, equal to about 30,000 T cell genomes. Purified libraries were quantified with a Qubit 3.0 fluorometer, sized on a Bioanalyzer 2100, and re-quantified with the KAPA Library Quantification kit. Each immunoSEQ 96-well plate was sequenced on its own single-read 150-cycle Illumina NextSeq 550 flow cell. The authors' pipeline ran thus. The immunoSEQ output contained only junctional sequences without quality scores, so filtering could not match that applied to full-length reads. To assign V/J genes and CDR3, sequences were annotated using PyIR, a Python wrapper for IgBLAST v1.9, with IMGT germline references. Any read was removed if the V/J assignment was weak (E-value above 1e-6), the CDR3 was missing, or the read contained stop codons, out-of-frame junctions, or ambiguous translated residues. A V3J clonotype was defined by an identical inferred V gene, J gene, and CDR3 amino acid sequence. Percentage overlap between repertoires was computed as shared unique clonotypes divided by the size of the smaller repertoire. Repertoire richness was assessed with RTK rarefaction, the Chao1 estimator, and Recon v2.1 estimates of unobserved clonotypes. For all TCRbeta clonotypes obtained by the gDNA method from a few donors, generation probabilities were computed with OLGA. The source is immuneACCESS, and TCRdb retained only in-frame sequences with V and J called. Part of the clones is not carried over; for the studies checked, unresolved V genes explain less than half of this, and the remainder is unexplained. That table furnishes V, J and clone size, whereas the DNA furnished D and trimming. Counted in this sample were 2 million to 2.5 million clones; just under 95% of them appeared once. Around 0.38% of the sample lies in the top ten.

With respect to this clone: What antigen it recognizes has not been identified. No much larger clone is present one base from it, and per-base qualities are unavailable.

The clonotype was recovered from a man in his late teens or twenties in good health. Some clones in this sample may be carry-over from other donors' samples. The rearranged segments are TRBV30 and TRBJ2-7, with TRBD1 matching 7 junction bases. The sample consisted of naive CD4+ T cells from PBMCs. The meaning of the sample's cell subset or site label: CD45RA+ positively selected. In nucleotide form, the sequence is TGTGCCTGGAGTGTCCTAACAGGGGTTTACGAGCAGTACTTC. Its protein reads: CAWSVLTGVYEQYF. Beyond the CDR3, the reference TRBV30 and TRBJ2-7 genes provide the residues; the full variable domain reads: SQTIHQWPATLVQPVGSPLSLECTVEGTSNPNLYWYRQAAGRGLQLLFYSVGIGQISSEVPQNLSASRPQDRQFILSSKKLLLSDSGFYLCAWSVLTGVYEQYFGPGTRLTVT.